Presented here are 11 T cell receptor beta chains from one specimen sequenced in a study of siplizumab effects on memory and regulatory T cells. Sequencing was performed with immunoSEQ multiplex PCR; in TCRdb, only in-frame clones are kept and a portion is missing. The sample yields 75,000 to 100,000 clones, roughly 94% seen once. Source material: non-Treg CD4+ T cells sorted from blood. These receptors were obtained from a human donor in good health.

V gene TRBV11-2 combines with J gene TRBJ2-7, with no clear D. The ends were cut back, 4 bases at V and 10 bases at J, with 14 bases in the middle. Germline assignment: CDR1 SGHAT and CDR2 FQNNGV. This CDR3 region has 12 residues. The CDR3 spells CASSSTPVGQYF. CDR3 nucleotide sequence: TGTGCCAGCAGCTCGACACCTGTCGGCCAGTACTTC.

The chain carries TRBV28 and TRBJ2-7; D may be TRBD1 (5 bases). The ends were cut back, 7 bases at V and 7 bases at J, with 20 bases in the middle. Germline V CDR1 and CDR2: MDHEN, SYDVKM. The CDR3 contains 14 residues. DNA for the CDR3: TGTGCCAGCAACGGCAGGGTATCGATTCGGGAGCAGTACTTC. This codes for CASNGRVSIREQYF.

The gene calls are TRBV30 and TRBJ1-6; D not certain. Germline V gene data show CDR1 as GTSNPN and CDR2 as SVGIG (reference sequence). The CDR3 length is 13 residues. Trimming stripped 1 base from V and 9 bases from J, with 10 bases between. Written as DNA, the CDR3 is TGTGCCTGGAGTGCCTTCCCGGCTTCACCCCTCCACTTT. It is translated as CAWSAFPASPLHF.

This clone was observed once. The V and J genes are TRBV6-5 and TRBJ1-2; D may be TRBD1 (5 bases). V was trimmed by 10 bases and J by 7 bases, leaving 10 bases between them. The CDR3 length is 10 residues. Looked up from germline, CDR1 is MNHEY and CDR2 is SVGAGI. This CDR3 is CATRGPGYTF. The CDR3 DNA follows: TGTGCCACTCGGGGACCTGGCTACACCTTC.

V gene TRBV11-3 combines with J gene TRBJ2-5, with D maybe TRBD2 (5 bases). V was clipped by 0 bases and J by 2 bases, with 7 bases between them. In germline, CDR1 is SGHNT, CDR2 YENEEA. This CDR3 is 14 amino acids long. CDR3 nucleotides: TGTGCCAGCAGCTTAGAGTGGACTCAAGAGACCCAGTACTTC. Protein product: CASSLEWTQETQYF.

The chain joins TRBV30 to TRBJ1-5, with D possibly being TRBD1 (5 bases). Trimming removed 2 bases from V and 4 bases from J, with 12 bases in between. This CDR3 spans 14 amino acids. CDR1 is GTSNPN, CDR2 SVGIG, per germline (reference sequence). The CDR3 DNA sequence: TGTGCCTGGAGTCCCCTGGGACTTAATCAGCCCCAGCATTTT. Translating it yields CAWSPLGLNQPQHF.

The rearrangement joins TRBV11-1 to TRBJ2-1; no clear D gene. The CDR3 spans 14 residues. Germline V gene data show CDR1 as SGHAT and CDR2 as FQDESV (reference sequence). Trimming stripped 0 bases from V and 4 bases from J, with 7 bases between. The CDR3: CASSLARSYNEQFF. The CDR3 region has the DNA TGTGCCAGCAGCTTAGCCAGGTCTTACAATGAGCAGTTCTTC. The full variable domain, with the rest looked up from reference TRBV11-1 and TRBJ2-1, is EAEVAQSPRYKITEKSQAVAFWCDPISGHATLYWYRQILGQGPELLVQFQDESVVDDSQLPKDRFSAERLKGVDSTLKIQPAELGDSAMYLCASSLARSYNEQFFGPGTRLTVL.

With respect to this clone: Other DNA sequences in this specimen translate into the identical CDR3. The gene calls are TRBV28 and TRBJ2-7; D is ambiguous. The CDR3 is made up of 12 amino acids. Per germline, CDR1 MDHEN and CDR2 SYDVKM. Trimming cost V 2 bases and J 0 bases, with 2 bases left between them. The CDR3, as DNA: TGTGCCAGCAGTTTAGACTCCTACGAGCAGTACTTC. Protein: CASSLDSYEQYF.

The V gene is TRBV27, the J gene TRBJ2-3; D is unresolved. V lost 5 bases and J 4 bases, leaving 13 bases between the germline ends. CDR3 length: 14 amino acids. The germline V gene has CDR1 MNHEY and CDR2 SMNVEV (reference sequence). The CDR3 DNA sequence: TGTGCCAGCAGTCCCCGGACGGATCCAGATACGCAGTATTTT. Its protein is CASSPRTDPDTQYF.

V usage is TRBV19 and J usage is TRBJ2-6, with 7 positions matching TRBD1. The CDR3 is 17 amino acids. The germline gives CDR1 LNHDA, CDR2 SQIVND (reference sequence). Unmatched junction bases numbered 7, after V lost 2 bases and J lost 3 bases. CDR3 amino acids: CASSITGVGSGANVLTF. CDR3 in DNA: TGTGCCAGTAGTATAACAGGGGTAGGTAGTGGGGCCAACGTCCTGACTTTC.

This chain connects TRBV5-1 to TRBJ2-5, with 11 bases matching TRBD2. This CDR3 spans 14 amino acids. Germline trimming cut 5 bases from V and 4 bases from J; bases unmatched to any gene: 4. The V gene's germline CDR1 is SGHRS and CDR2 YFSETQ. The CDR3 protein is CASSPGLAGETQYF. CDR3 bases: TGCGCCAGCAGTCCAGGACTAGCGGGAGAGACCCAGTACTTC.